Reported below is one TCR beta chain. The repertoire was sequenced with immunoSEQ multiplex PCR; TCRdb's copy has only in-frame clones and lacks some. The table lists more than 75,000 clones, roughly 80% of them singletons, with about 17% in the top ten. This sample is part of a study of blood T cell repertoires in COVID-19. Study-level background: Collection of acute and convalescent COVID-19 samples took place in the United States, Italy and Spain. The cDNA or gDNA used as material had been derived from T cells, B-cell-depleted T cells, or PBMCs.

This sequence originates from a woman over 75 with active or convalescent COVID-19. The sample comprised peripheral blood.

The CDR3 loop reads CSVHLQGARDYGYTF. The DNA for the CDR3 is TGCAGCGTTCACCTACAGGGGGCGCGGGACTATGGCTACACCTTC. The rearrangement links TRBV29-1 to TRBJ1-2; 9 bases line up with TRBD1. The ends lost 5 bases at V and 3 bases at J; junction bases unmatched: 10. The CDR3 is 15 amino acids. Germline CDR1 is SQVTM and CDR2 is ANQGSEA.